Below, one TCR beta chain is given with its context. Its antigen is unknown. The sample originates from a study of T cell clones after liver transplantation. Study-wide findings and caveats: Circulating graft-donor-reactive CD4 TCRbeta sequences fell significantly post-transplant in 5 of 8 subjects. Compared with third party-reactive sequences, donor-reactive ones declined more, independent of withdrawal success. Conclusions were preliminary, with small, heterogeneous patient groups.

Germline CDR1 reads SGHDT; CDR2 reads YYEEEE. V dropped 1 base and J dropped 7 bases, with 14 bases sitting between them. The CDR3 is made up of 14 amino acids. Assay used: immunoSEQ multiplex PCR; TCRdb lists only in-frame clones, some missing. Counted here are around 60,000 clones, 70% to 75% occurring once; the ten biggest clones make up approximately 15%. The receptor was derived from a human donor who received a liver transplant. V gene TRBV5-6 combines with J gene TRBJ1-2; the D is unclear. The sample here was CD4+ T cells from blood, taken before liver transplant. The CDR3 loop reads CASSLSRGRSGYTF. CDR3 nucleotide sequence: TGTGCCAGCAGCTTGAGCCGGGGTAGGAGTGGCTACACCTTC.